This TCR beta chain was recovered during a study of blood T cells in healthy people across ages. About the research overall: Capture by template switching was about one barcoded beta molecule per two T cells.

Study-wide points: PBMCs were not sorted, which prevented a conclusive comparison of naive versus antigen-experienced cells.

A J-beta primer mix and a sample-barcoded 5' primer were used in a second PCR of about 7 to 12 cycles. No fewer than 2.5 million CDR3-containing paired-end reads came from each sample. TCRdb recomputed calls from the 5' RACE reads with MiXCR, one row per CDR3 protein. The sample shows around 600,000 distinct CDR3 sequences, less than 60% of them seen only once. Healthy Caucasians from Russia aged roughly 6 to 95 served as donors. A word on this clonotype: The antigen is undetermined.

V dropped 6 bases and J dropped 5; count of bases not matched to a gene: 9. The CDR3 consists of 13 residues. Per germline, CDR1 SQVTM and CDR2 ANQGSEA. The chain has TRBV29-1 and TRBJ2-7, with TRBD1 matching over 8 bases. The sample taken for sequencing was blood. This clonotype originated in a man at least 80 years old in good health. CDR3 in amino acids: CSVGGQGGDEQYF. The CDR3 DNA reads as TGCAGCGTGGGAGGACAGGGTGGCGACGAGCAGTACTTC.